This TCR beta chain was observed in a study of blood T cell repertoires in COVID-19. Recruited during active infection, patients (from Seattle) were subsequently followed longitudinally. The table came from immunoSEQ multiplex PCR; TCRdb's copy has only in-frame clones and leaves some out. Here the sample spans hundreds of thousands of clones, 83% being singletons. Trimming took 2 bases from V and 2 from J, leaving 7 bases between them. The CDR3 spans 13 residues. Germline lookup yields CDR1 MNHNS and CDR2 SASEGT. This chain joins TRBV6-1 and TRBJ2-7, with D maybe TRBD1 (5 bases). The receptor's source is a woman in her twenties or thirties with COVID-19, enrolled during active disease. Sequencing used peripheral blood. CDR3 protein: CASSERQPYEQYF. CDR3 nucleotides: TGTGCCAGCAGTGAACGACAGCCCTACGAGCAGTACTTC.